Each of the 6 T cell receptor beta chains below was sequenced from the same sample in a study of T cell repertoires in cytomegalovirus infection. For these TCRs, the target antigens are not known. TCRdb reprocessed the reads with MiXCR, giving one entry per CDR3 protein. The data contain about a million distinct CDR3 sequences, 30% to 40% of them singletons. The sequences come from cultured CD8+ T cells from PBMCs, collected from culture after CMV antigen stimulation. These receptors were collected from a human donor in good health (CMV status not recorded). Some clones in this sample may be carry-over from other donors' samples.

This clonotype was seen just once. The rearrangement joins TRBV12-5 to TRBJ1-5, with unresolved D. Trimming stripped 0 bases from V and 0 bases from J, with 9 bases between. The CDR3 is 16 residues long. CDR1 is LGHNT and CDR2 is FRNRAP in the germline V gene. The CDR3 here is CASGLVSGYSNQPQHF. CDR3 nucleotide sequence: TGTGCTAGTGGTTTGGTGTCAGGATATAGCAATCAGCCCCAGCATTTT.

This chain uses TRBV12-3 or TRBV12-4 with TRBJ1-1; a weak D match, TRBD1 (5 bases). CDR3 length: 13 residues. Trimming took off 6 bases at V and 6 bases at J, with 14 bases between the two ends. CDR3 nucleotides: TGTGCCAGCAGCCGGGGGGGTGGCGCTGAAGCTTTCTTT. Translated, it gives CASSRGGGAEAFF.

The J gene is TRBJ2-7, the V gene TRBV28, with a possible D match to TRBD2 (5 bases). The CDR3 is 14 amino acids. V dropped 2 bases and J dropped 5 bases, with 13 bases sitting between them. Germline CDR1 and CDR2: MDHEN and SYDVKM. CDR3 sequence reads: CASSLRGEGNEQYV. The CDR3 region has the DNA TGTGCCAGCAGTTTAAGAGGAGAGGGAAACGAGCAGTACGTC.

The genes are TRBV20-1 and TRBJ2-3; unclear D gene. The CDR3 runs 13 residues. Germline V gene sequence: CDR1 DFQATT, CDR2 SNEGSKA (reference sequence). The V end was cut by 0 bases, the J end by 0 bases, with 4 bases between. The CDR3 loop reads CSARDTSTDTQYF. As DNA, the CDR3 is TGCAGTGCTAGAGATACAAGCACAGATACGCAGTATTTT.

This clonotype has ten or more counts. V is TRBV7-6 and J is TRBJ2-7; D unresolved. The CDR3 sequence is 13 residues long. V shed 6 bases and J shed 0 bases, with 9 bases lying between them. CDR1 SGHVS and CDR2 FNYEAQ come from the germline V gene. Here the CDR3 reads CASSSLGSYEQYV. Here the CDR3 DNA reads TGTGCCAGCAGTTCCTTGGGCTCCTACGAGCAGTACGTC.

This clonotype came up many times. CDR3 in amino acids: CASSSREKLFF. The CDR3 DNA reads TGTGCCAGCAGCTCCAGAGAAAAACTGTTTTTT. The rearrangement joins TRBV7-9 to TRBJ1-4, with D unclear. The V and J ends lost 4 bases and 8 bases respectively, with 5 bases between them. This CDR3 spans 11 amino acids. CDR1 SEHNR and CDR2 FQNEAQ come from the germline V gene (reference sequence).